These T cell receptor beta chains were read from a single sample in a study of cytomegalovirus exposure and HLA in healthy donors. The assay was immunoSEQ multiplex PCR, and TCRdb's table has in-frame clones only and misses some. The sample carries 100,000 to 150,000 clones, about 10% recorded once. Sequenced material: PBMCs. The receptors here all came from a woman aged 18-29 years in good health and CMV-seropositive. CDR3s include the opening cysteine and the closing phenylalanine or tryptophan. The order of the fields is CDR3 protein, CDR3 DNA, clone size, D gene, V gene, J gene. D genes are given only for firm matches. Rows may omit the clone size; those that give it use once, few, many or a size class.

CASSDSGEADTQYF	TGTGCCAGCAGTGACTCGGGAGAGGCAGATACGCAGTATTTT	medium-sized	.	TRBV6-4	TRBJ2-3
CASILGGTSNQPQHF	TGTGCCAGCATCCTTGGTGGCACTAGCAATCAGCCCCAGCATTTT	.	.	TRBV28	TRBJ1-5
CASSKVSRIPNEQFF	TGTGCCAGCAGCAAAGTTAGTAGAATCCCCAATGAGCAGTTCTTC	few	.	TRBV21-1	TRBJ2-1
CASSSHDRGKGYTF	TGTGCCAGCAGTTCCCATGACAGGGGGAAAGGCTACACCTTC	.	TRBD1	TRBV28	TRBJ1-2
CASSNGQPLVEQYF	TGTGCCAGCAGCAACGGACAGCCGCTCGTCGAGCAGTACTTC	.	.	TRBV7-2	TRBJ2-7
CSAGGSGGYTF	TGCAGCGCCGGGGGAAGCGGTGGCTACACCTTC	few	.	TRBV29-1	TRBJ1-2
CASFPGYGTDTQYF	TGTGCCAGCTTCCCAGGGTACGGCACAGATACGCAGTATTTT	few	.	TRBV2	TRBJ2-3
CAFGGPNYGYTF	TGTGCCTTCGGGGGGCCAAACTATGGCTACACCTTC	few	.	TRBV6-6	TRBJ1-2
CASMEARKDTQYF	TGTGCCAGCATGGAAGCGAGGAAAGATACGCAGTATTTT	few	.	TRBV2	TRBJ2-3
CASSLSSPRGAFF	TGTGCCAGCAGCTTGTCCTCCCCCCGAGGAGCTTTCTTT	.	.	TRBV5-6	TRBJ1-1
CASSLPGTSYNEQFF	TGCGCCAGCAGTTTGCCCGGGACTTCTTACAATGAGCAGTTCTTC	few	.	TRBV5-1	TRBJ2-1
CASSQGLAGEQFF	TGTGCCAGCAGCCAAGGACTAGCAGGTGAGCAGTTCTTC	.	TRBD2	TRBV11-3	TRBJ2-1
CASSLLGDRTNYGYTF	TGTGCCAGCAGCTTGTTAGGCGACAGAACTAACTATGGCTACACCTTC	.	.	TRBV5-4	TRBJ1-2
CASSDLAGFNEQYF	TGTGCCAGCAGTGATCTAGCGGGTTTCAACGAGCAGTACTTC	.	TRBD2	TRBV25-1	TRBJ2-7
CASTKGQGAFGYTF	TGTGCCAGCACAAAGGGGCAGGGGGCATTCGGCTACACCTTC	few	TRBD1	TRBV13	TRBJ1-2
CASSLDRGHMNTEAFF	TGTGCCAGCAGCTTGGACAGGGGCCATATGAACACTGAAGCTTTCTTT	.	TRBD1	TRBV5-6	TRBJ1-1
CASSLDSLYGYTF	TGCGCCAGCAGCTTGGACAGCCTATATGGCTACACCTTC	.	.	TRBV5-1	TRBJ1-2
CASSPRTSGPPSSYEQYF	TGTGCCAGCAGTCCCCGGACTAGCGGTCCTCCGAGCTCCTACGAGCAGTACTTC	.	TRBD2	TRBV27	TRBJ2-7
CASSLGPGGPTDTQYF	TGCGCCAGCAGCTTGGGACCGGGAGGCCCCACAGATACGCAGTATTTT	.	TRBD2	TRBV5-1	TRBJ2-3
CASSFPSGRARGTDTQYF	TGTGCCAGCAGCTTCCCCAGCGGGAGGGCCAGAGGCACAGATACGCAGTATTTT	.	TRBD2	TRBV7-8	TRBJ2-3
CASSPRSSRIPDTQYF	TGCGCCAGCAGCCCTCGGTCTAGTCGCATACCAGATACGCAGTATTTT	few	.	TRBV4-1	TRBJ2-3
CAGQGRSEQFF	TGTGCGGGACAGGGAAGAAGTGAGCAGTTCTTC	.	TRBD1	TRBV6-1	TRBJ2-1
CASSLEAGTTDTQYF	TGTGCCAGCAGCTTAGAGGCGGGAACTACAGATACGCAGTATTTT	few	.	TRBV11-3	TRBJ2-3
CASSLDFSLNEQFF	TGTGCCAGCAGTCTAGATTTCTCACTCAATGAGCAGTTCTTC	.	.	TRBV27	TRBJ2-1
CASSPIAGWSGELFF	TGTGCCAGCAGTCCCATAGCAGGGTGGTCCGGGGAGCTGTTTTTT	few	.	TRBV5-4	TRBJ2-2
CASNHEDRGLQPQHF	TGTGCCAGCAATCACGAGGACAGGGGGCTGCAGCCCCAGCATTTT	few	TRBD1	TRBV6-6	TRBJ1-5
CASSIGTSPSPYEQYF	TGTGCCAGCAGCATTGGGACTAGCCCATCTCCCTACGAGCAGTACTTC	.	TRBD2	TRBV13	TRBJ2-7
CASSRGHNQPQHF	TGCGCCAGCAGTCGAGGTCACAATCAGCCCCAGCATTTT	few	.	TRBV23-1	TRBJ1-5
CAWSASGKGEAFF	TGTGCCTGGAGCGCATCAGGGAAGGGGGAAGCTTTCTTT	.	.	TRBV30	TRBJ1-1
CASTEDRGSSDGYTF	TGCGCCAGCACGGAGGACAGGGGAAGTAGTGATGGCTACACCTTC	few	TRBD1	TRBV5-1	TRBJ1-2
CASSEVGTESYEQYF	TGTGCCAGCAGTGAAGTGGGGACTGAGTCCTACGAGCAGTACTTC	.	.	TRBV6-1	TRBJ2-7
CASHSGSESDEQFF	TGTGCCAGCCACAGCGGGAGTGAATCGGATGAGCAGTTCTTC	.	TRBD2	TRBV6-1	TRBJ2-1
CASQGQGASGYTF	TGTGCCAGCCAGGGACAGGGGGCTTCCGGCTACACCTTC	few	TRBD1	TRBV27	TRBJ1-2
CAIRRGATNYGYTF	TGTGCCATCAGGCGAGGAGCTACTAACTATGGCTACACCTTC	few	.	TRBV10-3	TRBJ1-2
CASSLQISLNYYNEQFF	TGTGCCAGCAGCTTGCAGATTAGCTTGAACTACTACAATGAGCAGTTCTTC	.	.	TRBV5-4	TRBJ2-1
CASSQKLAGAHYEQYF	TGCGCCAGCAGCCAGAAACTAGCGGGAGCTCACTACGAGCAGTACTTC	.	TRBD2	TRBV4-1	TRBJ2-7
CASSLSSGMNTEAFF	TGCGCCAGCAGCTTGAGTTCAGGGATGAACACTGAAGCTTTCTTT	few	.	TRBV5-1	TRBJ1-1
CASSLGVPANYGYTF	TGTGCCAGCAGCTTGGGTGTCCCGGCTAACTATGGCTACACCTTC	.	.	TRBV5-6	TRBJ1-2
CSAGDNFEQYF	TGCAGTGCAGGGGACAACTTCGAGCAGTACTTC	.	.	TRBV20-1	TRBJ2-7
CASSLMGQNYGYTF	TGTGCCAGCAGCTTAATGGGACAGAACTATGGCTACACCTTC	few	TRBD1	TRBV7-3	TRBJ1-2
CASSILTDTQYF	TGTGCCAGCAGTATACTCACAGATACGCAGTATTTT	.	.	TRBV28	TRBJ2-3
CASSRTDTQYF	TGCGCCAGCAGCCGGACAGATACGCAGTATTTT	.	.	TRBV5-1	TRBJ2-3
CASSVISGNTIYF	TGTGCCAGCAGTGTAATCTCTGGAAACACCATATATTTT	.	.	TRBV6-1	TRBJ1-3
CAIGTSGRVTAGELFF	TGTGCCATCGGGACTAGCGGGAGGGTAACTGCCGGGGAGCTGTTTTTT	.	TRBD2	TRBV27	TRBJ2-2
CASSLSGGLSYEQYF	TGTGCCAGCAGCTTATCGGGGGGCCTCTCCTACGAGCAGTACTTC	few	.	TRBV5-4	TRBJ2-7
CASSYRLAGVSEQYF	TGTGCCAGCAGCTACAGGCTAGCGGGAGTCAGCGAGCAGTACTTC	few	TRBD2	TRBV5-4	TRBJ2-7
CASSLTGGLDGELFF	TGTGCCAGCAGCTTGACAGGGGGTCTGGACGGGGAGCTGTTTTTT	.	TRBD1	TRBV7-8	TRBJ2-2
CASSYSAASSGNTIYF	TGTGCCAGCAGTTACTCGGCCGCATCCTCTGGAAACACCATATATTTT	few	.	TRBV6-5	TRBJ1-3
CASSVTGVTEAFF	TGTGCCAGCAGCGTAACAGGGGTCACTGAAGCTTTCTTT	few	TRBD1	TRBV7-3	TRBJ1-1
CASSMTGQETQYF	TGTGCCAGTAGTATGACAGGGCAAGAGACCCAGTACTTC	.	TRBD1	TRBV19	TRBJ2-5
CASSSRTANTEAFF	TGTGCCAGCAGCTCGCGGACAGCGAACACTGAAGCTTTCTTT	few	.	TRBV7-2	TRBJ1-1
CASSPTGDHGYTF	TGTGCCAGCAGCCCGACAGGGGATCATGGCTACACCTTC	.	TRBD1	TRBV5-5	TRBJ1-2
CASSNGRVNTEAFF	TGTGCCAGTAGTAACGGCAGGGTGAACACTGAAGCTTTCTTT	few	.	TRBV19	TRBJ1-1
CASSRTRDYGYTF	TGTGCCAGCAGCCGGACACGGGACTATGGCTACACCTTC	.	.	TRBV6-1	TRBJ1-2